Presented here are 29 T cell receptor beta chains from one specimen sequenced in a study of identical twins. From the 5' RACE reads, TCRdb called clonotypes with MiXCR, one entry per CDR3 protein. The sample has some 230,000 distinct CDR3 sequences, approximately 7.1% seen once. These data were likewise used in another study, on T cells expressing NK-cell markers.

The sample was CD8+ T cells sorted from blood. These receptors all come from a young woman in good health.

This clonotype turned up a few times. The chain couples TRBV2 to TRBJ1-3; D remains ambiguous. The CDR3 length is 15 residues. Germline CDR1 reads SNHLY; CDR2 reads FYNNEI. With 3 bases removed from V and 0 bases from J, the gap between germline ends came to 9 bases. The CDR3 here is CASSDYLSSGNTIYF. For the CDR3, the DNA is TGTGCCAGCAGTGACTACCTCAGCTCTGGAAACACCATATATTTT.

The V gene is TRBV7-8, the J gene TRBJ1-2; weak D call: TRBD1 (5 bases). V was clipped by 1 base and J by 5 bases, with 14 bases between them. The CDR3 runs to 15 residues. Looked up from germline, CDR1 is SGHVS and CDR2 is FQNEAQ. CDR3 sequence reads: CASSLGSGRPYGYTF. The CDR3 coding sequence is TGTGCCAGCAGCTTAGGGTCAGGGCGTCCATATGGCTACACCTTC.

This clonotype was found a few times. The V call is TRBV6-1, the J call TRBJ2-3, with D maybe TRBD2 (5 bases). CDR3 size: 14 residues. Germline loops: CDR1 MNHNS, CDR2 SASEGT. V gave up 6 bases and J gave up 2 bases, with 12 bases separating them. The CDR3 DNA sequence: TGTGCCAGCAGCACGAGCGGACTCACAGATACGCAGTATTTT. This translates into CASSTSGLTDTQYF.

The chain employs TRBV9 and TRBJ1-1; the D gene is possibly TRBD1 (6 bases). Trimming shortened V by 4 bases and J by 5 bases, and 12 bases separated the two germline ends. Germline assignment: CDR1 SGDLS and CDR2 YYNGEE. The CDR3 covers 13 residues. The DNA for the CDR3 is TGTGCCAGCAGCCCAACAGGGTGGACTGAAGCTTTCTTT. Amino acids: CASSPTGWTEAFF.

This clonotype has more than one count but fewer than ten. A junction boundary mismatches the germline segment, possibly from a read error. The chain combines TRBV10-3 with TRBJ1-1; possible D gene TRBD1, 5 bases. The germline V gene encodes CDR1 ENHRY and CDR2 SYGVKD. This CDR3 contains 14 residues. The chain's CDR3 is CAISESWGVLAQFF. The CDR3 nucleotides are TGTGCCATCAGTGAGTCGTGGGGGGTTCTGGCGCAATTTTTT.

This clonotype has just a few counts. The chain carries TRBV7-9 and TRBJ2-7; D uncertain. V lost 1 base, J lost 4 bases, and 8 bases lay in between. CDR1 and CDR2 (germline): SEHNR, FQNEAQ (reference sequence). This CDR3 is built from 13 residues. This CDR3 is CASSLGVTYEQYF. CDR3 nucleotide sequence: TGTGCCAGCAGCTTAGGGGTAACTTACGAGCAGTACTTC.

This clonotype has just a few counts. The rearrangement joins TRBV2 to TRBJ2-1, with 7 nucleotides matching TRBD2. With V trimmed by 3 bases and J by 3 bases, 8 bases remained unmatched. This CDR3 is built from 16 residues. Germline values: CDR1 SNHLY, CDR2 FYNNEI. CDR3 bases: TGTGCCAGCAGTGAGCTAGCGGATCATTACTACAATGAGCAGTTCTTC. Translated: CASSELADHYYNEQFF.

The sample holds a few counts of this clonotype. The chain joins TRBV20-1 to TRBJ2-7; TRBD1 is a possible D gene (5 bases). V was shortened by 6 bases and J by 3 bases, with 15 bases between the two germline ends. CDR3 size: 13 residues. CDR1 is DFQATT and CDR2 is SNEGSKA in the germline V gene (reference sequence). The CDR3: CSATLGQGYEQYF. The CDR3 DNA is TGCAGTGCGACGCTAGGTCAGGGCTACGAGCAGTACTTC.

This clonotype has more than one count but fewer than ten. This sequence joins TRBV3-1 and TRBJ2-7; no reliable D call. Germline V gene lookup returns CDR1 LGHDT and CDR2 YNNKEL (reference sequence). The CDR3 length is 12 residues. Trimming cost V 7 bases and J 4 bases, with 11 bases left between them. The CDR3 DNA follows: TGTGCCAGCACGGGCGGTGTTTACGAGCAGTACTTC. Its protein is CASTGGVYEQYF.

This clonotype has a count of ten or more. The chain employs TRBV7-9 and TRBJ2-7; TRBD1 matches at 7 bases. This CDR3 has 15 residues. Germline CDR1 is SEHNR and CDR2 is FQNEAQ (reference sequence). V shed 4 bases and J 6 bases; nucleotides not matched to a gene: 12. For the CDR3, the DNA is TGTGCCAGCAGCTCCGGGACGGGACAGTTTATCGAGCAGTACTTC. Translating gives CASSSGTGQFIEQYF.

The CDR3, as DNA: TGTGCCAGCAGCGCAGACCCAAGTAACCTCTATGAGCAGTTCTTC. Translating gives CASSADPSNLYEQFF. V is TRBV9 and J is TRBJ2-1, with D unclear. This CDR3 has 15 residues. Germline values: CDR1 SGDLS, CDR2 YYNGEE. The V end was cut by 3 bases, the J end by 8 bases, with 18 bases between. Combining the CDR3 with reference TRBV9 and TRBJ2-1 gives the whole variable domain DSGVTQTPKHLITATGQRVTLRCSPRSGDLSVYWYQQSLDQGLQFLIQYYNGEERAKGNILERFSAQQFPDLHSELNLSSLELGDSALYFCASSADPSNLYEQFFGPGTRLTVL.

This clonotype was counted only a few times. The chain carries TRBV3-1 and TRBJ2-4; tentatively, D is TRBD2 (5 bases). The ends were cut back, 2 bases at V and 9 bases at J, with 14 bases in the middle. Germline CDR1 is LGHDT and CDR2 is YNNKEL (reference sequence). The CDR3 is 14 amino acids. CDR3 nucleotides: TGTGCCAGCAGCCAAAGCGGAAAAGAGGGCATTCAGTACTTC. Its protein is CASSQSGKEGIQYF.

This clonotype was found a few times. The chain links TRBV20-1 to TRBJ2-7; a weak D match, TRBD1 (6 bases). Per germline, CDR1 DFQATT and CDR2 SNEGSKA (reference sequence). With 5 bases removed from V and 1 base from J, the gap between germline ends came to 9 bases. This CDR3 spans 12 amino acids. As DNA, the CDR3 is TGCAGTGCTGTGACAGGTTCCTACGAGCAGTACTTC. Translated, it gives CSAVTGSYEQYF.

The rearrangement joins TRBV4-1 to TRBJ1-1; a possible D gene is TRBD1 (5 bases). With 5 bases removed from V and 8 bases from J, the gap between germline ends came to 15 bases. The germline V gene encodes CDR1 MGHRA and CDR2 YSYEKL. The CDR3 contains 13 residues. Written as DNA, the CDR3 is TGCGCCAGCAGCGCCCGAACGGGACGGGAAGCTTTCTTT. Protein sequence: CASSARTGREAFF.

This chain links TRBV2 with TRBJ2-5, with D perhaps assigned TRBD1 or TRBD2 (5 bases each). V was pared by 3 bases and J by 3 bases, with 14 bases between. Per the germline V gene, CDR1 is SNHLY and CDR2 is FYNNEI. This CDR3 is 15 amino acids long. CDR3 in amino acids: CASSEGPPLKETQYF. The CDR3 DNA sequence: TGTGCCAGCAGTGAGGGACCGCCTCTAAAAGAGACCCAGTACTTC.

This clonotype came up a few times. The chain combines TRBV12-1 with TRBJ1-2; TRBD1 reflects the table's D call only, with no check against the DNA. TRBV12-1 is assigned pseudogene status. The CDR3 has 14 amino acids. The CDR3, as DNA: TGTGCCAGCAGCCTCAACGGACAGGGGAAGGGCTACACCTTC. Translated: CASSLNGQGKGYTF.

J is TRBJ1-2 and V is TRBV2; D gene unclear. Germline-derived CDR1 and CDR2 are SNHLY and FYNNEI. Trimming took 7 bases from V and 4 from J, leaving 22 bases between them. This CDR3 comprises 16 residues. The CDR3 protein is CASTPGGEAPGYGYTF. Here the CDR3 DNA reads TGTGCCAGCACTCCGGGTGGGGAAGCCCCCGGCTATGGCTACACCTTC.

This clonotype occurred a few times. The DNA of the CDR3 is TGTGCCAGCAGCGTGACGGGCGAGCAGTACTTC. Translated: CASSVTGEQYF. The gene calls are TRBV7-9 and TRBJ2-7; D not resolved. Germline CDR1 SEHNR, CDR2 FQNEAQ (reference sequence). Deletions cut 5 bases from V and 6 bases from J, with 8 bases between. The CDR3 spans 11 residues.

The chain has TRBV20-1 and TRBJ2-5; 9 bases fit TRBD2. CDR3 length equals 16 residues. Germline loops: CDR1 DFQATT, CDR2 SNEGSKA (reference sequence). Trimming removed 2 bases from V and 1 base from J; junction bases left unmatched: 8. The CDR3 bases are TGCAGTGCTAGATCCGTAGCGGGGGACCTCCAAGAGACCCAGTACTTC. Encoded protein: CSARSVAGDLQETQYF.

J is TRBJ2-1 and V is TRBV9, with TRBD2 matching over 9 bases. CDR1 is SGDLS and CDR2 is YYNGEE in the germline V gene. The CDR3 length is 15 residues. V was clipped by 0 bases and J by 3 bases; unmatched bases: 1. The CDR3 sequence: CASSVGRGGYNEQFF. The DNA of the CDR3 is TGTGCCAGCAGCGTAGGGCGGGGGGGCTACAATGAGCAGTTCTTC.

CDR3 loop: CASSQGSSSYNEQFF. CDR3 DNA: TGTGCCAGCAGCCAGGGGTCGAGCTCCTACAATGAGCAGTTCTTC. J is TRBJ2-1 and V is TRBV4-2; D not resolved. This CDR3 is 15 amino acids long. Trimming shortened V by 3 bases and J by 0 bases, and 9 bases separated the two germline ends. From germline, CDR1 is LGHNA and CDR2 YNFKEQ.

This clonotype has a count of ten or more. The chain links TRBV7-8 to TRBJ1-5, with TRBD1 identical over 7 bases. Germline trimming cut 6 bases from V and 4 bases from J; bases unmatched to any gene: 6. The CDR3 extends over 14 amino acids. Germline CDR1 reads SGHVS; CDR2 reads FQNEAQ. The CDR3 coding sequence is TGTGCCAGCAGTGTACAGGGGACTAATCAGCCCCAGCATTTT. It is translated as CASSVQGTNQPQHF.

This chain links TRBV6-2 or TRBV6-3 with TRBJ2-2, with 9 bases lining up with TRBD1. The CDR3 is 13 amino acids. Germline-derived CDR1 and CDR2 are MNHEY and SVGEGT. V trimming: 11 bases; J trimming: 6 bases; junction bases outside the gene matches: 7. The CDR3 DNA reads as TGTGCCTCGGGACAGGGCGTTGCCGGGGAGCTGTTTTTT. Amino acid sequence: CASGQGVAGELFF.

This clonotype was seen more than once but under ten times. Germline is not matched at one junction end, which may reflect a read error. V usage is TRBV7-9 and J usage is TRBJ1-2, with 8 bases lining up with TRBD1. The CDR3 has 14 residues. CDR1 and CDR2 from the germline V gene are SEHNR and FQNEAQ (reference sequence). The CDR3: CASTLGDRTGGYTF. CDR3 DNA sequence: TGTGCCAGCACCTTAGGGGACAGGACTGGAGGCTACACCTTC. Full variable domain (outside the CDR3, taken from reference TRBV7-9 and TRBJ1-2): DTGVSQNPRHKITKRGQNVTFRCDPISEHNRLYWYRQTLGQGPEFLTYFQNEAQLEKSRLLSDRFSAERPKGSFSTLEIQRTEQGDSAMYLCASTLGDRTGGYTFGSGTRLTVV.

J is TRBJ2-1 and V is TRBV11-1, with 12 nucleotides matching TRBD2. V dropped 4 bases and J dropped 4; count of bases not matched to a gene: 11. Germline CDR1 is SGHAT and CDR2 is FQDESV (reference sequence). The CDR3 length is 18 residues. As DNA, the CDR3 is TGTGCCAGCAGCTCACCTAGCGGGGGGGCCGGGCAGTACAATGAGCAGTTCTTC. Translation gives CASSSPSGGAGQYNEQFF.

This clonotype was detected only a few times. The V gene is TRBV4-1, the J gene TRBJ1-5; TRBD1 might be the D (5 bases). Germline values: CDR1 MGHRA, CDR2 YSYEKL. V was shortened by 4 bases and J by 6 bases, with 13 bases between the two germline ends. The CDR3 runs 14 residues. Here the CDR3 DNA reads TGCGCCAGCAGCCCCAGGGAATTAGGTCAGCCCCAGCATTTT. Its protein product is CASSPRELGQPQHF.

There are many counts of this clonotype. The V and J genes are TRBV7-9 and TRBJ1-1; 7 nucleotides match TRBD1. This CDR3 has 15 residues. Trimming at V came to 4 bases and at J to 0 bases, leaving 5 bases not matched to a gene. Germline V lookup: CDR1 SEHNR, CDR2 FQNEAQ (reference sequence). The CDR3 region has the DNA TGTGCCAGCAGCTCCCCGACAGGGATGAACACTGAAGCTTTCTTT. This translates into CASSSPTGMNTEAFF.

This clonotype has a count of ten or more. V usage is TRBV20-1 and J usage is TRBJ2-1; D uncertain. Trimming cost V 7 bases and J 7 bases, with 11 bases left between them. CDR3 length: 11 amino acids. From germline, CDR1 is DFQATT and CDR2 SNEGSKA (reference sequence). This chain's CDR3 is CSVIDGNEQFF. The CDR3 region has the DNA TGCAGTGTTATCGACGGGAATGAGCAGTTCTTC.

A few counts support this clonotype. The V gene is TRBV11-2, the J gene TRBJ2-3, with no clear D. The CDR3 covers 15 residues. Germline CDR1 reads SGHAT; CDR2 reads FQNNGV. Deletions cut 0 bases from V and 6 bases from J, with 13 bases between. CDR3 in DNA: TGTGCCAGCAGCTTAGAGGCTCGAAGACGTGATACGCAGTATTTT. This sequence encodes CASSLEARRRDTQYF.